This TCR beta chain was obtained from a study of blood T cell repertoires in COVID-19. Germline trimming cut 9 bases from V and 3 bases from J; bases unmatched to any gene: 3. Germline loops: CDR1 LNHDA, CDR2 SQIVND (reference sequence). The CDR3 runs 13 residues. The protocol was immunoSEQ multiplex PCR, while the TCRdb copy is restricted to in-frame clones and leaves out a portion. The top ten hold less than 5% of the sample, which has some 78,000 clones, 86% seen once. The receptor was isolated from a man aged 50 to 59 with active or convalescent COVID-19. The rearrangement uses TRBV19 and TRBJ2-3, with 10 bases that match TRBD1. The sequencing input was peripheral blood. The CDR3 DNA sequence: TGTGCCAGCCGGGACAGGGGAACAGATACGCAGTATTTT. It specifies CASRDRGTDTQYF.